This TCR beta chain derives from a study of blood T cell repertoires in COVID-19. Study in general: The United States, Italy and Spain were the sources of the acute and convalescent COVID-19 samples. PBMCs, B-cell-depleted T cells, or T cells provided the cDNA or gDNA that made up the material.

Per the original data handling: Estimation of nucleated cell counts relied on the amplification of reference gene primers. Some clones are missing from TCRdb's copy, which holds only in-frame ones; the method was immunoSEQ multiplex PCR. V and J calls and clone size follow that table, whereas D and trimming were derived from the DNA. This table holds fewer than 150,000 clones, around 73% found once. The CDR3 totals 9 residues. The V end was cut by 10 bases, the J end by 7 bases, with 6 bases between. CDR1 SGHRS and CDR2 YFSETQ come from the germline V gene. The sample was peripheral blood. This TCR was recovered from a man aged 60-69 years who had recovered from COVID-19. V usage is TRBV5-1 and J usage is TRBJ1-5; no definite D call. In DNA, the CDR3 is TGCGCCCGCGGGCAGCCCCAGCATTTT. This encodes CARGQPQHF.